The clone carrying this TCR beta chain appeared a few times. A much larger clone lies one base from this, so it may be a read error. These data come from a study of blood T cell repertoires in COVID-19. At the level of the study: Sources were T cells, B-cell-depleted T cells, or PBMCs; the material itself was cDNA or gDNA.

Germline V gives CDR1 SGHAT, CDR2 FQDESV (reference sequence). The CDR3 sequence is 12 residues long. V lost 4 bases to trimming and J lost 3 bases, with 7 bases between them. Authors' methods: Scientists estimated how many nucleated cells there were by amplifying reference gene primers. Data came from immunoSEQ multiplex PCR; TCRdb stores just in-frame clones and leaves some out. V and J calls and clone size are given by that table; D and trimming were obtained from the DNA. The top ten hold 15% to 20% of the sample, which has a few hundred thousand clones, 84% seen once. The chain couples TRBV11-1 to TRBJ2-7; a possible D gene is TRBD1 (6 bases). The sequenced sample consisted of peripheral blood. The clonotype was recovered from a man aged 25-45 years with active or convalescent COVID-19. The CDR3: CASSSDSYEQYF. DNA for the CDR3: TGTGCCAGCAGCTCGGACAGCTACGAGCAGTACTTC.